These 22 T cell receptor beta chains share one sample of origin, sequenced in a study of blood T cell repertoires in COVID-19. Here immunoSEQ multiplex PCR was the method, and the copy in TCRdb shows in-frame clones only, minus some. The profile shows about 430,000 clones, around nine tenths of them singletons. The sample consisted of PBMCs or T cells enriched from blood (not recorded which). Source of these receptors: a woman in her late teens or twenties who had been exposed to COVID-19.

The chain recombines TRBV7-2 with TRBJ2-1; 9 nucleotides line up with TRBD2. Per the germline V gene, CDR1 is SGHTA and CDR2 is FQGNSA. The V segment lost 3 bases and the J segment 8 bases; nucleotides outside the gene matches: 8. The CDR3 has 15 amino acids. The chain's CDR3 is CASSFSGRSSDEQFF. CDR3 in DNA: TGTGCCAGCAGCTTTAGCGGGAGATCGAGTGATGAGCAGTTCTTC.

The chain links TRBV19 to TRBJ2-5; D not certain. This CDR3 is 13 amino acids long. V dropped 4 bases and J dropped 2 bases, with 8 bases sitting between them. In germline, CDR1 is LNHDA, CDR2 SQIVND (reference sequence). The CDR3 sequence is CASSTTPQETQYF. CDR3 nucleotides: TGTGCCAGTAGTACTACCCCACAAGAGACCCAGTACTTC.

The rearrangement uses TRBV5-1 and TRBJ2-3, with 9 bases fitting TRBD1. J gave up 0 bases and V 2 bases, and 4 bases lay outside the gene matches. From germline, CDR1 is SGHRS and CDR2 YFSETQ. CDR3 length: 16 amino acids. Here the CDR3 reads CASSLMGQGSTDTQYF. The CDR3 DNA follows: TGCGCCAGCAGCTTAATGGGACAGGGTAGCACAGATACGCAGTATTTT.

The rearrangement links TRBV27 to TRBJ2-7, with D hard to call. The CDR3 has 14 amino acids. V dropped 6 bases and J dropped 3 bases, with 15 bases sitting between them. Germline-derived CDR1 and CDR2 are MNHEY and SMNVEV (reference sequence). The CDR3 sequence is CASSRFEVGYEQYF. In DNA, the CDR3 is TGTGCCAGCAGCCGCTTTGAAGTCGGCTACGAGCAGTACTTC.

The chain joins TRBV29-1 to TRBJ2-2; 13 bases agree with TRBD2. There are 17 residues in the CDR3. Trimming removed 6 bases from V and 0 bases from J; junction bases left unmatched: 7. Germline-derived CDR1 and CDR2 are SQVTM and ANQGSEA. In DNA, the CDR3 is TGCAGCGTCGCGGGACTAGCGGGGCATTCGAACACCGGGGAGCTGTTTTTT. Translating it yields CSVAGLAGHSNTGELFF.

V and J are TRBV18 and TRBJ2-7, with TRBD2 identical over 10 bases. J was trimmed by 4 bases and V by 1 base; bases with no gene match: 7. The CDR3 covers 16 residues. Per germline, CDR1 KGHSH and CDR2 LQKENI. The CDR3 nucleotides read TGTGCCAGCTCACCACTCGGTTCTAGCGGGGGTTACGAGCAGTACTTC. Protein sequence: CASSPLGSSGGYEQYF.

The CDR3 loop reads CTSSRQGGYYGYTF. The CDR3 nucleotides are TGCACCAGCAGTCGCCAGGGCGGATACTATGGCTACACCTTC. J is TRBJ1-2 and V is TRBV1; whether TRBD1, the table's D call, matches the DNA was not checked. TRBV1 is a known pseudogene. The CDR3 is 14 residues long.

The chain joins TRBV7-2 to TRBJ1-3, with D unresolved. The CDR3 contains 15 residues. V was clipped by 5 bases and J by 0 bases, with 11 bases between them. Germline CDR1 SGHTA, CDR2 FQGNSA. The CDR3 loop is CASSPSRGSGNTIYF. The DNA of the CDR3 is TGTGCCAGCAGCCCCTCCCGGGGCTCTGGAAACACCATATATTTT.

The rearrangement joins TRBV4-3 to TRBJ2-1; weak D call: TRBD2 (5 bases). The CDR3 loop spans 13 amino acids. Germline CDR1 reads LGHNA; CDR2 reads YSLEER. V dropped 1 base and J dropped 7 bases, with 8 bases sitting between them. CDR3 DNA: TGCGCCAGCAGCCAAGGGACTTTAAATGAGCAGTTCTTC. Its translation is CASSQGTLNEQFF.

This clone was seen only a few times. This chain connects TRBV27 to TRBJ2-2, with TRBD1 identical over 11 bases. V shed 6 bases and J 5 bases; nucleotides not matched to a gene: 8. This CDR3 has 16 amino acids. Germline V gene lookup returns CDR1 MNHEY and CDR2 SMNVEV (reference sequence). CDR3 sequence (DNA): TGTGCCAGCAGGGACAGGGGGCGCCCAGGGACCGGGGAGCTGTTTTTT. This sequence encodes CASRDRGRPGTGELFF.

The chain recombines TRBV12-3 or TRBV12-4 with TRBJ2-2; D is ambiguous. This CDR3 contains 13 residues. Trimming left V 5 bases short and J 4 bases short, with 8 bases between. CDR3 in DNA: TGTGCCAGCAGTACGGTGATCACCGGGGAGCTGTTTTTT. It yields the protein CASSTVITGELFF.

The chain employs TRBV2 and TRBJ2-7, with 10 bases aligning to TRBD1. The J segment lost 7 bases and the V segment lost 9 bases, leaving 9 bases of the junction unmatched. The CDR3 is made up of 13 amino acids. The germline V gene has CDR1 SNHLY and CDR2 FYNNEI. The CDR3 nucleotides read TGTGCCAGGACCGGGACAGGGGCGAGAGAGCAGTACTTC. Protein product: CARTGTGAREQYF.

The rearrangement links TRBV19 to TRBJ2-1; no firm D call. CDR1 and CDR2 from the germline V gene are LNHDA and SQIVND (reference sequence). The CDR3 covers 11 residues. Trimming took off 7 bases at V and 8 bases at J, with 9 bases between the two ends. CDR3 in amino acids: CASKVGYEQFF. The CDR3, as DNA: TGTGCCAGTAAGGTCGGGTATGAGCAGTTCTTC.

This clone was observed a single time. The rearrangement uses TRBV30 and TRBJ1-2, with 7 positions matching TRBD1. This CDR3 has 15 amino acids. The V gene's germline CDR1 is GTSNPN and CDR2 SVGIG (reference sequence). V was clipped by 2 bases and J by 8 bases; unmatched bases: 14. The CDR3 protein is CAWSLILRDSWGYTF. The CDR3 DNA reads TGTGCCTGGAGTCTCATTCTCCGGGACAGCTGGGGCTACACCTTC.

The CDR3 reads CASSLGSGGNEQFF. The CDR3 nucleotides are TGCGCCAGCAGCTTGGGTTCAGGGGGCAATGAGCAGTTCTTC. The V call is TRBV5-1, the J call TRBJ2-1, with TRBD1 matching 7 bases. The CDR3 spans 14 residues. The V gene end was trimmed by 0 bases and the J gene end by 6 bases; junction bases not matched to a gene: 3. Germline CDR1 is SGHRS and CDR2 is YFSETQ.

The V gene is TRBV18, the J gene TRBJ2-5; 8 positions match TRBD2. Unmatched junction bases numbered 4, after V lost 6 bases and J lost 4 bases. Per the germline V gene, CDR1 is KGHSH and CDR2 is LQKENI. The CDR3 runs to 13 residues. This chain's CDR3 is CASSSGLGETQYF. The CDR3 region has the DNA TGTGCCAGCTCGTCGGGACTAGGAGAGACCCAGTACTTC.

The chain is built from TRBV5-1 and TRBJ2-1, with D maybe TRBD2 (6 bases). This CDR3 is built from 14 residues. CDR1 is SGHRS and CDR2 is YFSETQ in the germline V gene. Trimming removed 1 base at V and 6 bases at J, with 11 bases between. For the CDR3, the DNA is TGCGCCAGCAGCTTGTTTCAGGGAGGCAATGAGCAGTTCTTC. As protein: CASSLFQGGNEQFF. The full variable domain, rest sourced from reference TRBV5-1 and TRBJ2-1, is KAGVTQTPRYLIKTRGQQVTLSCSPISGHRSVSWYQQTPGQGLQFLFEYFSETQRNKGNFPGRFSGRQFSNSRSEMNVSTLELGDSALYLCASSLFQGGNEQFFGPGTRLTVL.

The chain links TRBV4-2 to TRBJ2-3; 10 bases align to TRBD1. Germline V lookup: CDR1 LGHNA, CDR2 YNFKEQ. This CDR3 contains 17 residues. V shed 1 base, J shed 0 bases, and the junction held 4 bases outside the gene matches. The CDR3 region is CASSQAGQGGSTDTQYF. The DNA for the CDR3 is TGTGCCAGCAGCCAAGCCGGACAGGGGGGTAGCACAGATACGCAGTATTTT.

The DNA of the CDR3 is TGTGCCATCAGTGACCAGGGAATGTGGGGAAACACCATATATTTT. This gives the protein CAISDQGMWGNTIYF. The genes are TRBV10-3 and TRBJ1-3, with TRBD1 as a possible D gene (5 bases). The length of the CDR3 is 15 residues. V was pared by 3 bases and J by 4 bases, with 13 bases between. Germline loops: CDR1 ENHRY, CDR2 SYGVKD.

V and J are TRBV7-3 and TRBJ2-7; 12 bases fit TRBD1. This CDR3 is built from 14 residues. Germline V gene data show CDR1 as SGHTA and CDR2 as FQGTGA. Trimming at V came to 5 bases and at J to 4 bases, leaving 3 bases not matched to a gene. The CDR3 protein is CASSRDRGQYEQYF. The CDR3 DNA follows: TGTGCCAGCAGCCGGGACAGGGGGCAATACGAGCAGTACTTC.

The chain couples TRBV15 to TRBJ2-7, with TRBD1 identical over 11 bases. Trimming removed 0 bases from V and 1 base from J; junction bases left unmatched: 5. The CDR3 spans 17 residues. Germline CDR1 and CDR2: LNHNV and YYDKDF (reference sequence). CDR3 coding DNA: TGTGCCACCAGCAGAGATAGGACAGGGGGCTTGTCCTACGAGCAGTACTTC. Its protein product is CATSRDRTGGLSYEQYF.

Here the CDR3 reads CSASRAGGNTGELFF. The CDR3 coding sequence is TGCAGTGCTAGTAGGGCGGGAGGGAACACCGGGGAGCTGTTTTTT. J is TRBJ2-2 and V is TRBV20-1, with TRBD2 matching over 8 bases. The CDR3 length is 15 residues. Germline CDR1 and CDR2: DFQATT and SNEGSKA (reference sequence). The junction had 4 bases not matched to a gene; V was cut back by 3 bases and J by 1 base.